The T cell receptor beta chain described here comes from a study of T cell changes during pregnancy in multiple sclerosis (dated by TCRdb to between 2018 and 2021). Regarding the complete study: In women with multiple sclerosis, the researchers looked at how the T cell repertoire shifted as pregnancy progressed.

CDR3 length: 16 amino acids, cysteine to phenylalanine. The DNA shown is the 48-base CDR3, in frame from base 1. From the germline V gene (reference sequence), CDR1 is LNHDA and CDR2 is SQIVND. The germline ends are 17 bases apart after V is trimmed by 6 bases and J by 2 bases. Turning to this clone: This clone's antigen is unknown. No clone much larger than this one lies a single base away; base qualities are absent.

Libraries were made using the immunoSEQ multiplex PCR assay. TCRdb's version of the immuneACCESS table is confined to in-frame rearrangements and falls short of the full clone set. An unresolved V gene accounts for under half of the shortfall where checked; the remainder is of unknown origin. This sample holds roughly 40,000 clones; roughly 87% were observed only once. The ten biggest clones cover around 0.51% of the sample. The source material was CD4+ T cells from peripheral blood mononuclear cells, sampled in the first trimester of pregnancy. This TCR was recovered from a female donor with multiple sclerosis, enrolled in a pregnancy study. The chain links TRBV19 with TRBJ1-5; a weak D assignment points to TRBD1 (5 bases agree). The CDR3 loop reads CASSRDSISRNQPQHF. In nucleotide form, the sequence is TGTGCCAGTAGCCGCGACAGTATCTCTCGCAATCAGCCCCAGCATTTT.